Only a few counts were recorded for the clone carrying this TCR beta chain. This record comes from a study of blood T cells in healthy people across ages. In germline, CDR1 is SGHRS, CDR2 YFSETQ. The CDR3 has 14 residues. J was trimmed by 5 bases and V by 2 bases; bases with no gene match: 5. The authors ran a second PCR of about 7 to 12 cycles using a sample-barcoded 5' primer and a J-beta primer mix. MiXCR, applied by TCRdb to the 5' RACE reads, yields one record per CDR3 protein. Among hundreds of thousands of distinct CDR3 sequences listed, roughly a quarter were seen once. The data also belong to a second study, concerning T cells of mothers and their children.

This TCR derives from a boy between 2 and 10 years old in good health. V is TRBV5-1 and J is TRBJ2-5, with TRBD1 matching 8 bases. What was sequenced was blood. The CDR3 loop reads CASSLYRGVETQYF. DNA of the CDR3: TGCGCCAGCAGCTTATACAGGGGGGTCGAGACCCAGTACTTC.